The 26 T cell receptor beta chains below all came from one sample that was sequenced in a study of blood T cell repertoires in COVID-19. Profiling relied on immunoSEQ multiplex PCR, and the TCRdb table lists in-frame clones only, not all of them. The top ten clones hold over 8.5% of a sample with around 300,000 clones, about 90% of them seen once. Sequenced: PBMCs or T cells enriched from blood (not recorded which). These receptors were taken from a woman in her thirties who had recovered from COVID-19.

This sequence joins TRBV14 and TRBJ2-7, with 8 bases lining up with TRBD1. V shed 4 bases and J 7 bases; nucleotides not matched to a gene: 3. The CDR3 has 12 amino acids. Germline V gene sequence: CDR1 SGHDN, CDR2 FVKESK. CDR3 in amino acids: CASSPDRGEQYF. The DNA of the CDR3 is TGTGCCAGCAGCCCCGACAGGGGTGAGCAGTACTTC.

The chain recombines TRBV4-1 with TRBJ2-2; 9 nucleotides agree with TRBD2. The CDR3 is 19 amino acids. Germline CDR1 and CDR2: MGHRA and YSYEKL. After removal of 4 bases from V and 5 bases from J, the junction contained 17 bases not matched to a gene. The CDR3 region is CASSLFLGVAGDSTGELFF. The CDR3 DNA follows: TGCGCCAGCAGCCTATTTCTTGGGGTAGCGGGAGACAGTACCGGGGAGCTGTTTTTT.

This chain joins TRBV14 and TRBJ2-5; D ambiguous. Germline V CDR1 and CDR2: SGHDN, FVKESK. The V gene lost 4 bases and the J gene lost 2 bases, with 2 bases spanning the gap. CDR3 length: 11 residues. DNA for the CDR3: TGTGCCAGCAGCCTACAAGAGACCCAGTACTTC. Residues: CASSLQETQYF.

V is TRBV4-2 and J is TRBJ1-1; 8 bases line up with TRBD1. With V trimmed by 4 bases and J by 10 bases, 11 bases remained unmatched. CDR1 LGHNA and CDR2 YNFKEQ come from the germline V gene. CDR3 length: 14 residues. CDR3 loop: CASSRTPPGQGAFF. The CDR3 coding sequence is TGTGCCAGCAGCCGAACGCCCCCAGGACAGGGAGCTTTCTTT.

The chain uses TRBV7-9 and TRBJ1-2; perhaps TRBD1 as D (5 bases). V was pared by 5 bases and J by 8 bases, with 15 bases between. CDR1 is SEHNR, CDR2 FQNEAQ, per germline (reference sequence). CDR3 length: 13 residues. The CDR3 bases are TGTGCCAGCAGCCCGACGGGGGAGGGAGGCTACACCTTC. Translated, it gives CASSPTGEGGYTF.

This clone was observed at least ten times. This rearrangement joins TRBV19 to TRBJ2-1; D possibly corresponds to TRBD2 (5 bases). The germline V gene has CDR1 LNHDA and CDR2 SQIVND (reference sequence). With 1 base removed from V and 6 bases from J, the gap between germline ends came to 13 bases. There are 15 residues in the CDR3. The CDR3 DNA reads TGTGCCAGTAGTATAGGCCCCTTGGAGGCCAATGAGCAGTTCTTC. Its protein product is CASSIGPLEANEQFF.

V is TRBV7-2 and J is TRBJ2-1; 8 bases match TRBD2. The V gene end was trimmed by 5 bases and the J gene end by 4 bases; junction bases not matched to a gene: 13. This CDR3 spans 17 amino acids. The germline CDR1 and CDR2 sequences are SGHTA and FQGNSA. CDR3 region: CASSVHPGTRVYNEQFF. The CDR3 DNA follows: TGTGCCAGCAGCGTCCACCCAGGGACTAGGGTATACAATGAGCAGTTCTTC.

The chain links TRBV10-3 to TRBJ2-7, with 8 positions matching TRBD2. Per the germline V gene, CDR1 is ENHRY and CDR2 is SYGVKD. The CDR3 spans 16 residues. Trimming removed 1 base from V and 5 bases from J; junction bases left unmatched: 10. CDR3 DNA: TGTGCCATCAGTGAGTTCAGCGGGAGAGGGTGGAACGAGCAGTACTTC. It specifies CAISEFSGRGWNEQYF.

The chain is built from TRBV27 and TRBJ2-7; D may be TRBD1 (5 bases). Germline values: CDR1 MNHEY, CDR2 SMNVEV (reference sequence). This CDR3 region has 15 residues. V gave up 3 bases and J gave up 0 bases, with 12 bases separating them. This CDR3 reads CASSLYPDSSYEQYF. The CDR3 DNA reads as TGTGCCAGCAGTTTGTACCCAGACAGCTCCTACGAGCAGTACTTC.

The chain uses TRBV6-5 and TRBJ2-4, with TRBD1 matching over 10 bases. This CDR3 comprises 15 residues. The V gene end was trimmed by 4 bases and the J gene end by 4 bases; junction bases not matched to a gene: 4. Per the germline V gene, CDR1 is MNHEY and CDR2 is SVGAGI. This CDR3 is CASSSAGQGKNIQYF. Written as DNA, the CDR3 is TGTGCCAGCAGTTCCGCGGGACAGGGGAAAAACATTCAGTACTTC.

The chain uses TRBV5-6 and TRBJ2-5, with a weak D call TRBD1 (5 bases). This CDR3 has 14 residues. V shed 1 base and J shed 2 bases, with 9 bases lying between them. Germline CDR1 reads SGHDT; CDR2 reads YYEEEE. CDR3 in DNA: TGTGCCAGCAGCTTGACAGGAGTACAAGAGACCCAGTACTTC. This gives the protein CASSLTGVQETQYF.

The chain couples TRBV4-1 to TRBJ2-3; D unresolved. The CDR3 totals 15 residues. Germline-derived CDR1 and CDR2 are MGHRA and YSYEKL. Trimming stripped 2 bases from V and 5 bases from J, with 14 bases between. The CDR3 DNA sequence: TGCGCCAGCAGCCAACAAGCCATTGGAGAAGATACGCAGTATTTT. Translated: CASSQQAIGEDTQYF.

The chain couples TRBV25-1 to TRBJ1-1; D possibly corresponds to TRBD1 (6 bases). Per germline, CDR1 MGHDK and CDR2 SYGVNS. V was clipped by 4 bases and J by 0 bases, with 15 bases between them. This CDR3 has 16 amino acids. CDR3 DNA sequence: TGTGCCAGCAGTGCACCTCGCAGGGGACTGAACACTGAAGCTTTCTTT. Protein sequence: CASSAPRRGLNTEAFF.

The chain links TRBV10-3 to TRBJ2-7; possible D gene TRBD1, 5 bases. This CDR3 comprises 16 residues. V lost 2 bases to trimming and J lost 3 bases, with 17 bases between them. CDR1 is ENHRY, CDR2 SYGVKD, per germline. The DNA of the CDR3 is TGTGCCATCAGTGAGCCGGCAGGGAAGTTGATCTACGAGCAGTACTTC. It yields the protein CAISEPAGKLIYEQYF.

The chain links TRBV5-8 to TRBJ2-1; D possibly corresponds to TRBD1 (6 bases). Germline CDR1 reads SGHTS; CDR2 reads YDEGEE. The CDR3 runs 16 residues. Trimming left V 1 base short and J 2 bases short, with 13 bases between. The CDR3 DNA sequence: TGTGCCAGCAGCTTGTTTTGGAGACAGGCCTACAATGAGCAGTTCTTC. Translating gives CASSLFWRQAYNEQFF.

In the case of this clone: A read error may account for a junction end that differs from germline. This chain joins TRBV6-2 or TRBV6-3 and TRBJ2-2; a weak D match, TRBD2 (6 bases). The CDR3 runs 14 residues. From germline, CDR1 is MNHEY and CDR2 SVGEGT. As DNA, the CDR3 is TGTGCCAGCACTTACGGGAGGAACACCGGGGAGCTGTTTTTT. This encodes CASTYGRNTGELFF.

As regards this clone: The sample has other DNA sequences that encode this CDR3 too. CDR3 bases: TGTGCCAGTAGGCTCGGACAGGGGGCACGGAACACTGAAGCTTTCTTT. As protein: CASRLGQGARNTEAFF. The rearrangement joins TRBV19 to TRBJ1-1; 11 nucleotides line up with TRBD1. CDR1 and CDR2 (germline): LNHDA, SQIVND (reference sequence). This CDR3 comprises 16 residues. V shed 6 bases, J shed 1 base, and the junction held 7 bases outside the gene matches.

The V call is TRBV25-1, the J call TRBJ2-3; a weak D match, TRBD1 (5 bases). The V gene's germline CDR1 is MGHDK and CDR2 SYGVNS. Trimming removed 2 bases from V and 6 bases from J, with 15 bases in between. This CDR3 is 15 amino acids long. The CDR3 coding sequence is TGTGCCAGCAGTGAACAGGGTAGTTTGGCGGATACGCAGTATTTT. Translated, it gives CASSEQGSLADTQYF.

V gene TRBV15 combines with J gene TRBJ2-1, with 7 bases that match TRBD2. J lost 7 bases, V lost 2 bases, and 11 bases had no gene match. The CDR3 has 16 amino acids. Germline CDR1 LNHNV, CDR2 YYDKDF (reference sequence). The CDR3 coding sequence is TGTGCCACCAGCAGATCCCGGGGGGAATTCCGGAATGAGCAGTTCTTC. It specifies CATSRSRGEFRNEQFF.

The genes are TRBV24-1 and TRBJ2-3; TRBD2 is a possible D gene (5 bases). The CDR3 runs to 14 residues. The V end lost 2 bases, the J end lost 7 bases, and 12 bases lay between the germline ends. Germline values: CDR1 KGHDR, CDR2 SFDVKD. CDR3 sequence: CATSDSFDGNTQYF. The CDR3 DNA reads TGTGCCACCAGTGATTCCTTTGACGGGAATACGCAGTATTTT.

The chain couples TRBV11-3 to TRBJ2-1; unclear D gene. Trimming shortened V by 5 bases and J by 3 bases, and 11 bases separated the two germline ends. This CDR3 has 14 amino acids. CDR1 is SGHNT, CDR2 YENEEA, per germline. For the CDR3, the DNA is TGTGCCAGCAGCACCCGACTGAACTACAATGAGCAGTTCTTC. Protein: CASSTRLNYNEQFF.

A single count supports this clone. The V call is TRBV19, the J call TRBJ1-3; a possible D gene is TRBD1 (6 bases). V lost 4 bases and J 0 bases, leaving 10 bases between the germline ends. This CDR3 comprises 15 residues. Germline loops: CDR1 LNHDA, CDR2 SQIVND (reference sequence). The CDR3 sequence: CASSNTQGSGNTIYF. DNA for the CDR3: TGTGCCAGTAGTAACACACAGGGCTCTGGAAACACCATATATTTT.

This chain connects TRBV5-5 to TRBJ2-5; 10 nucleotides agree with TRBD1. The germline gives CDR1 SGHKS, CDR2 YYEKEE (reference sequence). After removal of 5 bases from V and 5 bases from J, the junction contained 15 bases not matched to a gene. The CDR3 length is 17 residues. For the CDR3, the DNA is TGTGCCAGCAGACAGGGGACAGGGGCCCGAGGGGCGGAGACCCAGTACTTC. This encodes CASRQGTGARGAETQYF.

The chain recombines TRBV6-1 with TRBJ2-2; D is uncertain. Germline-derived CDR1 and CDR2 are MNHNS and SASEGT. The V and J ends lost 2 bases and 4 bases respectively, with 14 bases between them. The CDR3 consists of 16 residues. The CDR3 nucleotides read TGTGCCAGCAGTGAAAGTCCCTACGGTTCCACCGGGGAGCTGTTTTTT. Amino acid sequence: CASSESPYGSTGELFF.

The J gene is TRBJ1-5, the V gene TRBV18; no clear D gene. Germline V gene sequence: CDR1 KGHSH, CDR2 LQKENI. Trimming removed 5 bases from V and 3 bases from J, with 17 bases in between. This CDR3 contains 16 residues. The CDR3 is CASSKSTSGNNQPQHF. DNA for the CDR3: TGTGCCAGCTCAAAGAGCACCTCGGGGAACAATCAGCCCCAGCATTTT. The variable domain in full, completed from reference TRBV18 and TRBJ1-5, reads NAGVMQNPRHLVRRRGQEARLRCSPMKGHSHVYWYRQLPEEGLKFMVYLQKENIIDESGMPKERFSAEFPKEGPSILRIQQVVRGDSAAYFCASSKSTSGNNQPQHFGDGTRLSIL.

The V and J genes are TRBV6-5 and TRBJ1-1; 9 positions match TRBD1. Germline V CDR1 and CDR2: MNHEY, SVGAGI. V gave up 7 bases and J gave up 8 bases; unmatched junction bases: 11. The CDR3 spans 14 residues. The CDR3 region has the DNA TGTGCCAGCAAGAACAGGGGGCGCGGGGAAGAAGCTTTCTTT. It encodes CASKNRGRGEEAFF.